The rows below give T cell receptor beta chains drawn from one sample of a study of post-analysis software for immune sequencing data. One entry per CDR3 protein, called by TCRdb with MiXCR from the PCR reads. The sample carries more than 450,000 distinct CDR3 sequences, roughly 34% recorded once. The sequenced material came from blood. The receptor set was obtained from a girl aged 2 to 17 with multiple sclerosis. CDR3s include the opening cysteine and the closing phenylalanine or tryptophan. The D gene is left open where the match is weak. Only some rows state a clone size, as once, few, many or a class for expanded clones.

length	V	D	J	size	CDR3	DNA
14	TRBV28	-	TRBJ2-1	few	CASSLFGALGEQFF	TGTGCCAGCAGTTTATTCGGAGCGCTCGGCGAGCAGTTCTTC
15	TRBV7-6	TRBD1	TRBJ2-5	-	CVSSHRQGPQETQYF	TGTGTCAGCAGCCACCGACAGGGGCCACAAGAGACCCAGTACTTC
12	TRBV29-1	-	TRBJ1-2	once	CSVVGRNYGYTF	TGCAGCGTTGTCGGGCGGAACTATGGCTACACCTTC
15	TRBV27	TRBD1	TRBJ1-2	-	CASSLLTGGGYGYTF	TGTGCCAGCAGTTTACTAACAGGGGGAGGTTATGGCTACACCTTC
12	TRBV27	-	TRBJ1-2	-	CASRAIGYGYTF	TGTGCTAGCCGAGCAATCGGCTATGGCTACACCTTC
15	TRBV20-1	TRBD2	TRBJ2-3	-	CSAMSSGGGTDTQYF	TGCAGTGCTATGTCTAGCGGGGGGGGCACAGATACGCAGTATTTT
17	TRBV5-8	TRBD1	TRBJ2-6	few	CASSLGTAFSGANVLTF	TGTGCCAGCAGCCTAGGGACAGCCTTCTCTGGGGCCAACGTCCTGACTTTC
14	TRBV6-4	-	TRBJ1-2	many	CASSADSTNYGYTF	TGTGCCAGCAGTGCGGACAGCACTAACTATGGCTACACCTTC
15	TRBV12-3/TRBV12-4	-	TRBJ1-4	-	CASSPPRGANEKLFF	TGTGCCAGCAGTCCGCCCAGGGGAGCTAATGAAAAACTGTTTTTT
16	TRBV4-1	-	TRBJ2-5	few	CASSLPPGSSLETQYF	TGCGCCAGCAGCCTCCCCCCCGGGTCTAGTCTAGAGACCCAGTACTTC
13	TRBV20-1	-	TRBJ2-7	few	CSAREYSYREQYF	TGCAGTGCTAGAGAGTATAGCTACCGCGAGCAGTACTTC
17	TRBV7-9	-	TRBJ2-1	-	CASSLLGPGRYHDEQFF	TGTGCCAGCAGCTTATTGGGCCCAGGAAGATACCACGATGAGCAGTTCTTC
16	TRBV4-1	-	TRBJ2-5	few	CASSQDSAGAGETQYF	TGCGCCAGCAGCCAAGATTCGGCGGGGGCTGGGGAGACCCAGTACTTC
16	TRBV12-3/TRBV12-4	-	TRBJ2-5	-	CASSLRGLEPSGTQYF	TGTGCCAGCAGTTTAAGAGGCCTCGAGCCCTCGGGGACCCAGTACTTC
14	TRBV2	-	TRBJ2-1	-	CASSEGLEYYGQFF	TGTGCCAGCAGTGAAGGACTGGAATACTATGGGCAGTTCTTC
16	TRBV6-6	TRBD1	TRBJ1-2	-	CASTQDWTGTNYGYTF	TGTGCCAGCACCCAAGACTGGACAGGGACTAACTATGGCTACACCTTC
13	TRBV5-1	-	TRBJ2-1	-	CASSLGPPNEQFF	TGCGCCAGCAGCTTGGGCCCACCGAATGAGCAGTTCTTC
13	TRBV5-1	TRBD1	TRBJ1-1	-	CASSFWDSTEAFF	TGCGCCAGCAGCTTTTGGGACAGCACTGAAGCTTTCTTT
16	TRBV29-1	TRBD1	TRBJ2-3	few	CSVSRVGTGSGDTQYF	TGCAGCGTTTCTCGGGTCGGGACAGGTTCGGGAGATACGCAGTATTTT
14	TRBV5-1	-	TRBJ2-5	few	CASTPGTLQETQYF	TGCGCCAGCACACCGGGGACACTGCAAGAGACCCAGTACTTC
11	TRBV29-1	-	TRBJ1-3	-	CSVERGNTIYF	TGCAGCGTTGAGCGAGGAAACACCATATATTTT
14	TRBV20-1	TRBD1	TRBJ1-2	few	CSAVTGGKDYGYTF	TGCAGTGCTGTAACAGGGGGCAAGGACTATGGCTACACCTTC
13	TRBV7-6	-	TRBJ2-3	few	CASSLGNADTQYF	TGTGCCAGCAGCTTAGGGAACGCAGATACGCAGTATTTT
15	TRBV24-1	TRBD1	TRBJ1-2	-	CATGDGTGTGNGYTF	TGTGCCACCGGCGATGGGACCGGGACAGGGAACGGCTACACCTTC
18	TRBV29-1	TRBD2	TRBJ2-5	-	CSVDFRGLAGGAVETQYF	TGCAGCGTTGATTTTAGGGGACTAGCGGGGGGGGCCGTGGAGACCCAGTACTTC
17	TRBV11-2	TRBD1	TRBJ1-2	-	CASTKWVQTGVNYGYTF	TGTGCCAGCACGAAATGGGTCCAGACAGGGGTTAACTATGGCTACACCTTC
12	TRBV29-1	-	TRBJ1-1	-	CSVETRDTEAFF	TGCAGCGTTGAAACCCGAGACACTGAAGCTTTCTTT
17	TRBV21-1	-	TRBJ2-1	many	CASSKATSGGRYNEQFF	TGTGCCAGCAGCAAAGCGACTAGCGGGGGGAGGTACAATGAGCAGTTCTTC
11	TRBV20-1	-	TRBJ2-4	few	CSALLGAIQYF	TGCAGTGCCCTATTAGGGGCAATTCAGTACTTC
15	TRBV3-1	-	TRBJ2-5	few	CASSQDEDRRETQYF	TGTGCCAGCAGCCAAGATGAAGACAGGCGAGAGACCCAGTACTTC
17	TRBV20-1	-	TRBJ1-1	-	CSARDLQTRVMNTEAFF	TGCAGTGCTAGAGACCTACAGACCAGAGTCATGAACACTGAAGCTTTCTTT
15	TRBV11-1	-	TRBJ1-1	-	CASSPPGHLNTEAFF	TGTGCCAGCAGCCCACCGGGACACCTAAACACTGAAGCTTTCTTT
15	TRBV25-1	-	TRBJ1-6	few	CASKRTVSYNSPLHF	TGTGCCAGCAAGCGGACAGTCTCCTATAATTCACCCCTCCACTTT
15	TRBV12-3/TRBV12-4	TRBD2	TRBJ2-1	-	CASIPGLAVYNEQFF	TGTGCCAGCATACCGGGACTAGCGGTCTACAATGAGCAGTTCTTC
15	TRBV5-1	TRBD2	TRBJ2-1	-	CASSLAGGPVNEQFF	TGCGCCAGCAGCTTGGCGGGGGGGCCGGTCAATGAGCAGTTCTTC
15	TRBV5-1	TRBD1	TRBJ2-3	few	CASSSLTGTTDTQYF	TGCGCCAGCAGCTCATTGACAGGGACCACAGATACGCAGTATTTT
16	TRBV5-1	-	TRBJ2-4	-	CASSLSPLIAKNIQYF	TGCGCCAGCAGCTTGTCCCCGCTCATAGCCAAAAACATTCAGTACTTC
16	TRBV13	TRBD1	TRBJ2-3	-	CASSLFGAGGTDTQYF	TGTGCCAGCAGCTTATTCGGGGCAGGGGGTACAGATACGCAGTATTTT
16	TRBV29-1	-	TRBJ2-3	-	CSVSRGGGRSTDTQYF	TGCAGCGTTTCACGAGGCGGGGGCCGTAGCACAGATACGCAGTATTTT
14	TRBV5-6	TRBD2	TRBJ2-7	few	CASSRGGGPYEQYF	TGTGCCAGCAGCCGAGGCGGGGGTCCCTACGAGCAGTACTTC
12	TRBV29-1	-	TRBJ1-2	many	CSAGVQGPGYTF	TGCAGCGCCGGGGTACAAGGCCCTGGCTACACCTTC
13	TRBV9	-	TRBJ2-2	-	CASSIRGDGELFF	TGTGCCAGCAGCATCAGGGGGGACGGGGAGCTGTTTTTT
17	TRBV20-1	-	TRBJ1-1	-	CSARDRIPGRPLSEAFF	TGCAGTGCTAGAGATAGGATCCCGGGGCGACCGCTCTCTGAAGCTTTCTTT
16	TRBV7-9	-	TRBJ2-7	few	CASSPLTGTPAFEQYF	TGTGCCAGCAGCCCCTTAACCGGGACCCCGGCGTTCGAGCAGTACTTC
12	TRBV20-1	TRBD1	TRBJ1-6	-	CSAGQGNSPLHF	TGCAGTGCCGGACAGGGAAATTCACCCCTCCACTTT
12	TRBV6-1	-	TRBJ2-5	-	CASSEIGEFQYF	TGTGCCAGCAGTGAAATCGGAGAGTTCCAGTACTTC
14	TRBV9	-	TRBJ2-6	many	CASSVDPGANVLTF	TGTGCCAGCAGCGTGGACCCTGGGGCCAACGTCCTGACTTTC
13	TRBV29-1	-	TRBJ2-3	few	CSVGPPPTDTQYF	TGCAGCGTTGGCCCACCACCTACAGATACGCAGTATTTT
14	TRBV11-2	-	TRBJ1-1	-	CASKTGFRDTEAFF	TGTGCCAGCAAGACAGGTTTTAGGGACACTGAAGCTTTCTTT
13	TRBV5-1	-	TRBJ2-4	few	CASSPGGDNIQYF	TGCGCCAGCAGCCCCGGCGGGGACAACATTCAGTACTTC
13	TRBV29-1	TRBD2	TRBJ2-5	few	CSVGVGGSETQYF	TGCAGCGTTGGAGTGGGGGGGAGTGAGACCCAGTACTTC
13	TRBV29-1	-	TRBJ2-7	-	CSAGGTLPYEQYF	TGCAGCGCTGGCGGGACACTTCCCTACGAGCAGTACTTC
14	TRBV7-9	-	TRBJ1-1	-	CASSRTGYQSEAFF	TGTGCCAGCAGCCGTACGGGGTACCAGTCCGAAGCTTTCTTT
18	TRBV11-1	-	TRBJ2-5	-	CASSLNPRGATVQETQYF	TGTGCCAGCAGCTTAAACCCCCGAGGCGCGACAGTTCAAGAGACCCAGTACTTC
14	TRBV5-1	-	TRBJ2-7	-	CASSQLTSHDEQYF	TGCGCCAGCAGCCAACTGACTAGTCACGATGAGCAGTACTTC
15	TRBV7-2	TRBD1	TRBJ1-6	-	CASRTPGQGNSPLHF	TGTGCCAGCAGGACTCCGGGACAGGGGAATTCACCCCTCCACTTT
13	TRBV5-1	TRBD1	TRBJ2-1	-	CATGGTGHNEQFF	TGCGCCACTGGCGGGACAGGACACAATGAGCAGTTCTTC
14	TRBV27	-	TRBJ1-6	-	CASSLGGSVTPLHF	TGTGCCAGCAGTTTGGGGGGATCGGTCACACCCCTCCACTTT
13	TRBV15	-	TRBJ2-5	-	CATSPGWQETQYF	TGTGCCACCAGCCCGGGGTGGCAAGAGACCCAGTACTTC